Below are 8 T cell receptor beta chains sequenced from a single sample in a study of T cell responses to AZD1222 COVID-19 vaccine. The repertoire was sequenced with immunoSEQ multiplex PCR; TCRdb's copy has only in-frame clones and lacks some. The profile shows about 110,000 clones, around 84% of them singletons. The specimen comprised peripheral blood, sampled on day 0 of AZD1222 vaccination. These receptors originate from an adult in good health.

This clone was observed a few times. The chain uses TRBV10-3 and TRBJ2-3, with 15 bases that match TRBD2. CDR3 length: 18 residues. Germline V gene data show CDR1 as ENHRY and CDR2 as SYGVKD. The J segment lost 6 bases and the V segment lost 3 bases, leaving 10 bases of the junction unmatched. Here the CDR3 DNA reads TGTGCCATCAGTGAAGTTATAGGACTAGCGGGGGGGCGGGATACGCAGTATTTT. Residues: CAISEVIGLAGGRDTQYF.

This chain links TRBV27 with TRBJ2-1; 12 positions agree with TRBD2. This CDR3 has 16 amino acids. Trimming removed 2 bases from V and 7 bases from J; junction bases left unmatched: 6. CDR1 is MNHEY and CDR2 is SMNVEV in the germline V gene (reference sequence). Here the CDR3 DNA reads TGTGCCAGCAGTTTACACCTAGCGGGAGGGCGTAATGAGCAGTTCTTC. It specifies CASSLHLAGGRNEQFF.

The V call is TRBV20-1, the J call TRBJ2-7, with unresolved D. The CDR3 is 12 residues long. The ends were cut back, 3 bases at V and 0 bases at J, with 6 bases in the middle. The germline CDR1 and CDR2 sequences are DFQATT and SNEGSKA (reference sequence). This chain's CDR3 is CSASRPSYEQYF. CDR3 in DNA: TGCAGTGCTAGTAGGCCCTCCTACGAGCAGTACTTC.

The rearrangement joins TRBV9 to TRBJ2-5; D possibly uses TRBD1 or TRBD2 (5 bases each). This CDR3 spans 13 amino acids. Trimming cost V 4 bases and J 4 bases, with 11 bases left between them. Germline V gene sequence: CDR1 SGDLS, CDR2 YYNGEE. The CDR3 DNA sequence: TGTGCCAGCAGCTCCGGGACGCGAGAGACCCAGTACTTC. Its protein product is CASSSGTRETQYF.

This sequence joins TRBV7-9 and TRBJ2-7, with 7 nucleotides matching TRBD1. The germline gives CDR1 SEHNR, CDR2 FQNEAQ (reference sequence). The CDR3 contains 12 residues. The V segment lost 5 bases and the J segment 5 bases; nucleotides outside the gene matches: 3. The CDR3, as DNA: TGTGCCAGCAGCCCGCAGGGGGACGAGCAGTACTTC. Translated, it gives CASSPQGDEQYF.

The rearrangement links TRBV30 to TRBJ2-7, with 8 nucleotides matching TRBD1. Germline lookup yields CDR1 GTSNPN and CDR2 SVGIG (reference sequence). The CDR3 has 13 amino acids. Unmatched junction bases numbered 2, after V lost 1 base and J lost 3 bases. The CDR3 spells CAWSGQGFYEQYF. CDR3 DNA sequence: TGTGCCTGGAGTGGACAGGGGTTCTACGAGCAGTACTTC.

By proportion, this clone is medium-sized. The chain employs TRBV28 and TRBJ2-1; 7 positions agree with TRBD2. After removal of 6 bases from V and 5 bases from J, the junction contained 13 bases not matched to a gene. The germline CDR1 and CDR2 sequences are MDHEN and SYDVKM. The CDR3 totals 16 residues. The CDR3 bases are TGTGCCAGCAGGTTCCAGGAAGCGGGGCTCGACAATGAGCAGTTCTTC. Translation: CASRFQEAGLDNEQFF.

V usage is TRBV5-1 and J usage is TRBJ2-2; no reliable D call. V lost 0 bases and J lost 8, with 14 bases in between. CDR3 length equals 15 residues. CDR1 SGHRS and CDR2 YFSETQ come from the germline V gene. CDR3 protein: CASSLVGNLQGELFF. CDR3 sequence (DNA): TGCGCCAGCAGCTTGGTGGGTAATCTACAGGGGGAGCTGTTTTTT.